This T cell receptor (beta chain) was sequenced for a study of blood T cell repertoires in COVID-19. Study as a whole: From the United States, Italy and Spain came samples of acute and convalescent COVID-19. Sample material is recorded as cDNA or gDNA derived from T cells, B-cell-depleted T cells, or PBMCs.

Enrolled during active infection, Seattle patients were then followed longitudinally. Germline V CDR1 and CDR2: SEHNR, FQNEAQ (reference sequence). V shed 3 bases and J shed 4 bases, with 12 bases lying between them. The CDR3 extends over 14 amino acids. In the study's own analysis: Nucleated cell number was recorded as an estimate derived from reference gene primer amplification. Data came from immunoSEQ multiplex PCR; TCRdb stores just in-frame clones and leaves some out. V and J calls and clone size come straight from that table; D and trimming were deduced from the DNA. The repertoire holds about 290,000 clones, over 85% seen once, with around 10% in the top ten.

The sample was peripheral blood. This sequence joins TRBV7-9 and TRBJ2-5, with D unclear. The sequence was obtained from a woman in her twenties or thirties with COVID-19, enrolled during active disease. The CDR3 reads CASSFPSPRETQYF. In nucleotides, the CDR3 is TGTGCCAGCAGCTTCCCTTCTCCCAGAGAGACCCAGTACTTC.